The clone carrying this TCR beta chain was seen more than once but under ten times. These data belong to a study of blood T cell repertoires in COVID-19. On the study more broadly: Whether acute or convalescent, the COVID-19 samples came from the United States, Italy and Spain.

The table came from immunoSEQ multiplex PCR; TCRdb's copy has only in-frame clones and leaves some out. The table includes 150,000 to 200,000 clones, roughly four fifths detected once. V trimming: 10 bases; J trimming: 9 bases; junction bases outside the gene matches: 14. Germline V lookup: CDR1 LGHDT, CDR2 YNNKEL (reference sequence). The CDR3 covers 14 residues. Participants were placed into cohorts based on the clinical history they reported. The V gene is TRBV3-1 (or the pseudogene TRBV3-2), the J gene TRBJ1-5, with 8 bases fitting TRBD1. The sequenced material came from PBMCs or T cells enriched from blood (not recorded which). The TCR comes from a man between 35 and 55 years old who had recovered from COVID-19. The CDR3 spells CATGRGTGPSPQHF. The CDR3 bases are TGTGCCACCGGTCGGGGGACAGGCCCATCGCCCCAGCATTTT.